The T cell receptor (beta chain) described here comes from a study of blood T cell repertoires in COVID-19. Authors' processing steps: Reference gene primers were amplified, and this amplification served to estimate nucleated cell counts. The protocol was immunoSEQ multiplex PCR, while the TCRdb copy is restricted to in-frame clones and leaves out a portion. Clone size and the V and J calls come from that table; the DNA yielded D and trimming. There are around 71,000 clones in the sample; around 83% occur only once, and under 30% lies in the top ten. The CDR3 length is 12 residues. CDR1 and CDR2 (germline): SQVTM, ANQGSEA. With 4 bases removed from V and 5 bases from J, the gap between germline ends came to 12 bases. This clone occurred once.

What was sequenced was peripheral blood. The sequence was obtained from a man aged 65-85 years with acute or convalescent COVID-19. The rearrangement uses TRBV29-1 and TRBJ2-7; D ambiguous. CDR3 nucleotides: TGCAGCGTTGGACTTCAACCTGACGAGCAGTACTTC. It specifies CSVGLQPDEQYF.